This T cell receptor (beta chain) originates from a study of a mutant IDH1 vaccine in newly diagnosed glioma. Germline V gene data show CDR1 as SQVTM and CDR2 as ANQGSEA. The CDR3 spans 13 residues. V lost 4 bases, J lost 1 base, and 8 bases lay in between. The method was immunoSEQ multiplex PCR; TCRdb's version includes in-frame clones alone and lacks a portion of them. The sample has tens of thousands of clones, roughly 78% seen once. This clone was seen a few times. Its antigen is currently unknown. Time point noted: week 5, during vaccination. One vaccine dose held 300 ug of mutant IDH1 20-mer peptide and came with topical imiquimod.

The starting material was PBMCs, obtained from a glioma patient whose treatment included an IDH1 peptide vaccine. This clonotype was obtained from a man aged 45 to 65 with glioma. The V and J genes are TRBV29-1 and TRBJ1-5; D ambiguous. The CDR3 region is CSVAQGSNQPQHF. The CDR3 region has the DNA TGCAGCGTTGCCCAAGGAAGCAATCAGCCCCAGCATTTT.